This passage covers 15 T cell receptor beta chains from one sample sequenced in a study of blood T cell repertoires in COVID-19. The method was immunoSEQ multiplex PCR; TCRdb's version includes in-frame clones alone and lacks a portion of them. In the table there are fewer than 300,000 clones, roughly nine tenths of which are singletons. The specimen was peripheral blood. The receptors were gathered from a woman in her 30s with COVID-19, enrolled during active disease.

The chain has TRBV5-1 and TRBJ2-3; 14 nucleotides align to TRBD2. Germline CDR1 and CDR2: SGHRS and YFSETQ. J gave up 3 bases and V 0 bases, and 6 bases lay outside the gene matches. CDR3 length equals 18 residues. The CDR3 region is CASSLVGLAGVGTDTQYF. The CDR3 coding sequence is TGCGCCAGCAGCTTGGTGGGACTAGCGGGAGTTGGGACAGATACGCAGTATTTT.

The chain recombines TRBV19 with TRBJ1-5; D gene ambiguous. Germline CDR1 reads LNHDA; CDR2 reads SQIVND (reference sequence). The germline V and J ends were trimmed by 4 bases and 0 bases, with 10 bases remaining between them. The CDR3 consists of 15 residues. This CDR3 is CASSTKTSSNQPQHF. The CDR3 coding sequence is TGTGCCAGTAGTACGAAGACATCTAGCAATCAGCCCCAGCATTTT.

The chain uses TRBV11-2 and TRBJ2-5; TRBD1 agrees at 8 bases. V trimming: 2 bases; J trimming: 4 bases; junction bases outside the gene matches: 3. This CDR3 has 14 amino acids. CDR1 and CDR2 from the germline V gene are SGHAT and FQNNGV. The CDR3 sequence: CASSLQGAGETQYF. In nucleotides, the CDR3 is TGTGCCAGCAGCTTACAGGGGGCGGGAGAGACCCAGTACTTC.

J is TRBJ2-1 and V is TRBV7-3; the match to TRBD2 covers 11 bases. Losses at the gene ends were 5 bases for V and 5 bases for J; bases not matched to a gene: 11. Germline V gene lookup returns CDR1 SGHTA and CDR2 FQGTGA. The CDR3 is 17 amino acids. The CDR3 DNA reads as TGTGCCAGCAGCCCCAGGACTAGCGGGTATACCCACAATGAGCAGTTCTTC. It codes for CASSPRTSGYTHNEQFF.

The gene calls are TRBV6-5 and TRBJ1-4; weak D call: TRBD1 (5 bases). This CDR3 is built from 15 residues. Germline assignment: CDR1 MNHEY and CDR2 SVGAGI. V lost 2 bases and J 8 bases, leaving 15 bases between the germline ends. The CDR3: CASSYRAAGNEKLFF. Here the CDR3 DNA reads TGTGCCAGCAGTTACCGGGCGGCAGGGAACGAAAAACTGTTTTTT.

The J gene is TRBJ1-5, the V gene TRBV27, with 9 bases aligning to TRBD1. Germline V gives CDR1 MNHEY, CDR2 SMNVEV (reference sequence). The CDR3 has 16 amino acids. Unmatched junction bases numbered 10, after V lost 6 bases and J lost 4 bases. CDR3 nucleotides: TGTGCCAGCAGCCCCGGACAGGGGAAGCCGAATCAGCCCCAGCATTTT. Amino acid sequence: CASSPGQGKPNQPQHF.

The chain employs TRBV29-1 and TRBJ2-2; 8 positions match TRBD1. Per germline, CDR1 SQVTM and CDR2 ANQGSEA. The J segment lost 1 base and the V segment lost 6 bases, leaving 7 bases of the junction unmatched. The CDR3 sequence is 15 residues long. The CDR3 DNA reads TGCAGCGTCAAGGGACAGGAATTGAACACCGGGGAGCTGTTTTTT. It encodes CSVKGQELNTGELFF.

This chain uses TRBV7-9 with TRBJ2-5, with a possible D match to TRBD2 (6 bases). This CDR3 is built from 13 residues. The V end lost 5 bases, the J end lost 4 bases, and 11 bases lay between the germline ends. Germline CDR1 reads SEHNR; CDR2 reads FQNEAQ (reference sequence). The CDR3 bases are TGTGCCAGCAGCGGGAGGAGGGCAGAGACCCAGTACTTC. It encodes CASSGRRAETQYF.

The rearrangement uses TRBV12-5 and TRBJ2-7, with 12 bases matching TRBD2. Germline V gives CDR1 LGHNT, CDR2 FRNRAP. There are 17 residues in the CDR3. The V gene end was trimmed by 3 bases and the J gene end by 0 bases; junction bases not matched to a gene: 6. Here the CDR3 reads CASGFELAGGSSYEQYF. The CDR3 bases are TGTGCTAGTGGTTTCGAACTAGCGGGAGGTAGCTCCTACGAGCAGTACTTC.

The chain joins TRBV27 to TRBJ2-7, with 9 bases fitting TRBD1. With 5 bases clipped from V and 5 bases from J, the junction kept 7 bases outside the gene matches. The CDR3 totals 14 residues. Germline values: CDR1 MNHEY, CDR2 SMNVEV (reference sequence). The DNA of the CDR3 is TGTGCCAGCAGTCTGGGACAGGGACTGCACGAGCAGTACTTC. Protein: CASSLGQGLHEQYF.

The V gene is TRBV6-5, the J gene TRBJ1-1; D possibly corresponds to TRBD1 (5 bases). V was trimmed by 9 bases and J by 0 bases, leaving 11 bases between them. Per the germline V gene, CDR1 is MNHEY and CDR2 is SVGAGI. CDR3 size: 13 residues. The CDR3 DNA reads TGTGCCAGTTCTCCGGGGGTGAACACTGAAGCTTTCTTT. It yields the protein CASSPGVNTEAFF.

In this sample, this clone turned up once. The sample has other DNA sequences that encode this CDR3 too. The J gene is TRBJ2-7, the V gene TRBV3-1 (or the pseudogene TRBV3-2); the D gene is possibly TRBD2 (5 bases). The CDR3 runs 13 residues. Trimming pared 3 bases from V and 2 bases from J, leaving 8 bases between. Germline CDR1 LGHDT, CDR2 YNNKEL (reference sequence). The CDR3 nucleotides read TGTGCCAGCAGCCAGAAGGGAGCCTACGAGCAGTACTTC. Its protein product is CASSQKGAYEQYF.

This clone was recorded a few times. The gene calls are TRBV2 and TRBJ1-4, with 10 bases aligning to TRBD1. The CDR3 loop spans 14 amino acids. Trimming took 6 bases from V and 8 from J; bases not matched to a gene: 6. Germline values: CDR1 SNHLY, CDR2 FYNNEI. The CDR3 loop is CASSEDRGGEKLFF. The CDR3 DNA reads TGTGCCAGCAGCGAGGACAGGGGGGGCGAAAAACTGTTTTTT.

This sequence joins TRBV15 and TRBJ1-5, with TRBD1 matching over 10 bases. V gave up 0 bases and J gave up 6 bases; unmatched junction bases: 5. Germline V lookup: CDR1 LNHNV, CDR2 YYDKDF (reference sequence). The CDR3 has 16 residues. The DNA of the CDR3 is TGTGCCACCAGCAGAGATAGAGGGACAGGGGCTCAGCCCCAGCATTTT. Amino acids: CATSRDRGTGAQPQHF.

The V call is TRBV6-6, the J call TRBJ1-4; D uncertain. The CDR3 totals 16 residues. Germline lookup yields CDR1 MNHNY and CDR2 SVGAGI (reference sequence). V was trimmed by 2 bases and J by 4 bases, leaving 14 bases between them. CDR3 DNA: TGTGCCAGCAGTTACGGCCAAGTGGTTGGTAATGAAAAACTGTTTTTT. Translating it yields CASSYGQVVGNEKLFF.